The 28 T cell receptor beta chains below come from one sample, sequenced in a study of T cells after yellow fever vaccination. TCRdb re-called the 5' RACE reads with MiXCR, one entry per CDR3 protein. The sample records hundreds of thousands of distinct CDR3 sequences, roughly 4.3% being singletons. This material consisted of PBMCs, taken 5 days after the yellow fever booster vaccination. The receptors shown here come from a young man who received the YFV17D yellow fever vaccine.

The chain carries TRBV12-3 or TRBV12-4 and TRBJ2-4, with D tentatively TRBD1 (5 bases). The CDR3 is made up of 14 amino acids. Trimming removed 3 bases at V and 5 bases at J, with 11 bases between. DNA for the CDR3: TGTGCCAGCAGTTTGAGACAGTCGGAAAACATTCAGTACTTC. It encodes CASSLRQSENIQYF.

For this clonotype: This may stem from a read error, because a much larger clone lies one nucleotide away. This chain joins TRBV6-5 and TRBJ2-3; 7 positions agree with TRBD2. This CDR3 has 14 amino acids. Trimming took 5 bases from V and 1 from J; bases not matched to a gene: 3. Looked up from germline, CDR1 is MNHEY and CDR2 is SVGAGI. The CDR3 sequence: CASSDRGGTDTQYF. In nucleotides, the CDR3 is TGTGCCAGCAGTGACCGGGGGGGCACAGATACGCAGTATTTT.

This chain joins TRBV7-2 and TRBJ2-7; possibly TRBD2 for D (5 bases). In germline, CDR1 is SGHTA, CDR2 FQGNSA. This CDR3 comprises 13 residues. Deletions cut 4 bases from V and 7 bases from J, with 14 bases between. For the CDR3, the DNA is TGTGCCAGCAGCTCGCGTCGGGGAAGTGAGCAGTACGTC. Translating gives CASSSRRGSEQYV.

Many counts were recorded for this clonotype. V gene TRBV7-3 combines with J gene TRBJ1-5; D unclear. This CDR3 is built from 13 residues. The germline gives CDR1 SGHTA, CDR2 FQGTGA. V lost 1 base and J lost 5, with 6 bases in between. CDR3 DNA: TGTGCCAGCAGCTTAAGTCCGGATCAGCCCCAGCATTTT. It yields the protein CASSLSPDQPQHF.

In its sample, this clonotype was seen many times. J is TRBJ2-5 and V is TRBV7-2; no clear D gene. V shed 3 bases and J shed 2 bases, with 10 bases lying between them. The CDR3 is 14 residues long. Germline V gene lookup returns CDR1 SGHTA and CDR2 FQGNSA. The CDR3 here is CASSLGRAQETQYF. The CDR3 DNA follows: TGTGCCAGCAGCTTGGGTAGGGCTCAAGAGACCCAGTACTTC. The full variable domain, rest sourced from reference TRBV7-2 and TRBJ2-5, is GAGVSQSPSNKVTEKGKDVELRCDPISGHTALYWYRQSLGQGLEFLIYFQGNSAPDKSGLPSDRFSAERTGGSVSTLTIQRTQQEDSAVYLCASSLGRAQETQYFGPGTRLLVL.

This clonotype was counted between two and nine times. The gene calls are TRBV6-2 or TRBV6-3 and TRBJ2-7; TRBD1 might be the D (6 bases). CDR1 MNHEY and CDR2 SVGEGT come from the germline V gene. The CDR3 has 15 amino acids. V lost 7 bases to trimming and J lost 3 bases, with 19 bases between them. The CDR3 DNA reads as TGTGCCAGCACCTACTCCGGGACACATCGCTACGAGCAGTACTTC. Translation: CASTYSGTHRYEQYF.

The chain recombines TRBV4-1 with TRBJ2-7, with a tentative D call TRBD2 (6 bases). CDR1 MGHRA and CDR2 YSYEKL come from the germline V gene. CDR3 length: 15 amino acids. Trimming pared 4 bases from V and 5 bases from J, leaving 18 bases between. CDR3: CASSPMGLPYHEQYF. The CDR3 bases are TGCGCCAGCAGCCCCATGGGACTCCCCTATCACGAGCAGTACTTC.

This clonotype occurred many times. CDR3 nucleotides: TGTGCCAGCATTCCCCGAGTTCCCCTCGCGGGGTTATCCAAAAACATTCAGTACTTC. It specifies CASIPRVPLAGLSKNIQYF. This chain uses TRBV2 with TRBJ2-4, with D tentatively TRBD2 (6 bases). Germline V gene data show CDR1 as SNHLY and CDR2 as FYNNEI. Trimming stripped 7 bases from V and 2 bases from J, with 27 bases between. The CDR3 consists of 19 residues.

The J gene is TRBJ2-7, the V gene TRBV7-8, with 9 bases fitting TRBD2. This CDR3 region has 16 residues. Germline loops: CDR1 SGHVS, CDR2 FQNEAQ. After removal of 1 base from V and 5 bases from J, the junction contained 9 bases not matched to a gene. The CDR3: CASSLGAGGPKNEQYF. CDR3 nucleotide sequence: TGTGCCAGCAGCTTAGGTGCGGGGGGGCCGAAAAACGAGCAGTACTTC.

There are many counts of this clonotype. J is TRBJ2-7 and V is TRBV20-1, with TRBD1 as a possible D gene (8 bases). CDR3 length: 12 amino acids. The V gene lost 6 bases and the J gene lost 4 bases, with 13 bases spanning the gap. From germline, CDR1 is DFQATT and CDR2 SNEGSKA (reference sequence). The CDR3 DNA reads as TGCAGTGCCTTACAGGGGGGGTACGAGCAGTACGTC. Amino acids: CSALQGGYEQYV.

Ten or more counts support this clonotype. V is TRBV7-9 and J is TRBJ2-7, with 10 bases that match TRBD2. CDR1 is SEHNR and CDR2 is FQNEAQ in the germline V gene (reference sequence). V shed 6 bases and J 3 bases; nucleotides not matched to a gene: 8. This CDR3 contains 15 residues. In nucleotides, the CDR3 is TGTGCCAGCAGTGACCGGACTAGCGGTTACTACGAGCAGTACGTC. It encodes CASSDRTSGYYEQYV.

The chain uses TRBV20-1 and TRBJ2-5, with 8 bases lining up with TRBD2. The germline V gene encodes CDR1 DFQATT and CDR2 SNEGSKA (reference sequence). J was trimmed by 5 bases and V by 4 bases; bases with no gene match: 9. The CDR3 has 14 amino acids. Here the CDR3 reads CSAKSGRGEETQYF. The DNA for the CDR3 is TGCAGTGCTAAGTCCGGGCGGGGGGAGGAGACCCAGTACTTC.

Here the CDR3 reads CASSFAGQGYEQYF. The DNA for the CDR3 is TGCGCCAGCAGCTTCGCCGGACAGGGGTACGAGCAGTACTTC. The chain recombines TRBV5-1 with TRBJ2-7, with TRBD1 matching 9 bases. V gave up 2 bases and J gave up 4 bases; unmatched junction bases: 4. There are 14 residues in the CDR3. Germline-derived CDR1 and CDR2 are SGHRS and YFSETQ.

The chain joins TRBV6-5 to TRBJ2-5; 10 nucleotides line up with TRBD1. V lost 5 bases, J lost 2 bases, and 11 bases stayed unmatched. CDR3 length: 17 amino acids. Germline V gives CDR1 MNHEY, CDR2 SVGAGI. CDR3: CASSPRGPGQGQETQYF. CDR3 DNA sequence: TGTGCCAGCAGTCCCAGGGGCCCGGGACAGGGGCAAGAGACCCAGTACTTC.

The sample holds many counts of this clonotype. The chain combines TRBV18 with TRBJ2-3; 9 bases are a match to TRBD1. The germline V gene encodes CDR1 KGHSH and CDR2 LQKENI. This CDR3 has 17 residues. The ends lost 0 bases at V and 2 bases at J; junction bases unmatched: 6. This CDR3 reads CASSPPLTGGDTDTQYF. The CDR3 DNA is TGTGCCAGCTCACCACCCCTGACAGGGGGAGACACAGATACGCAGTATTTT.

The rearrangement links TRBV20-1 to TRBJ1-5; no clear D gene. The CDR3 runs to 12 residues. Trimming pared 6 bases from V and 0 bases from J, leaving 6 bases between. Germline V gene data show CDR1 as DFQATT and CDR2 as SNEGSKA (reference sequence). CDR3 region: CSASNSNQPQHF. The CDR3 coding sequence is TGCAGTGCCTCGAATAGCAATCAGCCCCAGCATTTT.

This rearrangement joins TRBV6-5 to TRBJ1-2; TRBD1 agrees at 9 bases. The CDR3 contains 13 residues. With 6 bases clipped from V and 3 bases from J, the junction kept 2 bases outside the gene matches. Germline CDR1 is MNHEY and CDR2 is SVGAGI. This CDR3 is CASRRTGDYGYTF. In DNA, the CDR3 is TGTGCCAGCAGGAGGACAGGGGACTATGGCTACACCTTC.

This clonotype was recorded many times. This rearrangement joins TRBV5-1 to TRBJ2-7, with TRBD1 matching 9 bases. This CDR3 has 14 residues. CDR1 SGHRS and CDR2 YFSETQ come from the germline V gene. Trimming at V came to 0 bases and at J to 2 bases, leaving 0 bases not matched to a gene. The CDR3 nucleotides are TGCGCCAGCAGCTTGGGACAGGGGGCCTACGAGCAGTACGTC. Translation gives CASSLGQGAYEQYV.

This clonotype appeared a few times. The chain recombines TRBV20-1 with TRBJ2-7, with 9 bases aligning to TRBD2. The V and J ends lost 1 base and 6 bases, in that order; junction bases with no gene match: 4. Germline V CDR1 and CDR2: DFQATT, SNEGSKA (reference sequence). The length of the CDR3 is 13 residues. The CDR3 region has the DNA TGCAGTGCTAGAGGGGGACTAGCAGGCGAGCAGTACGTC. It yields the protein CSARGGLAGEQYV.

This clonotype has ten or more counts. Written as DNA, the CDR3 is TGTGCCAGCACCCGGGACACTAATCAGCCCCAGCATTTT. Translated: CASTRDTNQPQHF. The chain is built from TRBV18 and TRBJ1-5; TRBD1 is a possible D gene (6 bases). CDR1 is KGHSH and CDR2 is LQKENI in the germline V gene. V was shortened by 8 bases and J by 4 bases, with 12 bases between the two germline ends. The length of the CDR3 is 13 residues.

This clonotype was detected many times. This chain connects TRBV7-9 to TRBJ1-1, with TRBD1 identical over 8 bases. With 2 bases clipped from V and 4 bases from J, the junction kept 6 bases outside the gene matches. CDR3 length: 15 residues. CDR1 SEHNR and CDR2 FQNEAQ come from the germline V gene (reference sequence). The CDR3 bases are TGTGCCAGCAGCTTAAGGACAGGGAGAGGCACTGAAGCTTTCTTT. Its protein product is CASSLRTGRGTEAFF.

Only a few counts were recorded for this clonotype. This rearrangement joins TRBV4-1 to TRBJ1-1, with 7 bases that match TRBD1. V lost 5 bases, J lost 6 bases, and 12 bases stayed unmatched. CDR3 length: 15 residues. The germline V gene encodes CDR1 MGHRA and CDR2 YSYEKL. The CDR3 loop is CASSGSTGPEAEAFF. CDR3 bases: TGCGCCAGCAGCGGTTCGACAGGGCCCGAGGCTGAAGCTTTCTTT.

Ten or more counts support this clonotype. The chain uses TRBV11-3 and TRBJ2-1; 8 nucleotides line up with TRBD2. V lost 0 bases to trimming and J lost 0 bases; unmatched junction nucleotides: 1. The length of the CDR3 is 16 residues. Per the germline V gene, CDR1 is SGHNT and CDR2 is YENEEA. The CDR3 region has the DNA TGTGCCAGCAGCTTAGATGGGACTAGCTCCTACAATGAGCAGTTCTTC. Encoded protein: CASSLDGTSSYNEQFF.

This clonotype was counted a few times. The chain recombines TRBV28 with TRBJ2-3, with 7 bases fitting TRBD1. The germline CDR1 and CDR2 sequences are MDHEN and SYDVKM. The CDR3 spans 14 residues. Losses at the gene ends were 7 bases for V and 3 bases for J; bases not matched to a gene: 7. CDR3 protein: CASNTVRGTDTQYF. In DNA form, the CDR3 reads TGTGCCAGCAACACGGTCAGGGGGACAGATACGCAGTATTTT.

There are many counts of this clonotype. CDR3 bases: TGTGCCAGCAGCCCAACGATGACAGAAGGCTACACCTTC. Amino acids: CASSPTMTEGYTF. V and J are TRBV7-2 and TRBJ1-2, with D possibly TRBD1 on 5 matching bases. This CDR3 has 13 amino acids. V lost 5 bases and J 8 bases, leaving 15 bases between the germline ends. The germline V gene has CDR1 SGHTA and CDR2 FQGNSA.

V is TRBV7-2 and J is TRBJ2-5, with D unresolved. This CDR3 region has 14 residues. Trimming removed 5 bases at V and 4 bases at J, with 14 bases between. The germline V gene has CDR1 SGHTA and CDR2 FQGNSA. The CDR3 sequence: CASSVSGVSETQYF. CDR3 coding DNA: TGTGCCAGCAGCGTCTCCGGAGTGTCAGAGACCCAGTACTTC.

The CDR3 DNA reads as TGCAGTGCTAAGACAGGGGGCTCTGGAAACACCATATATTTT. It codes for CSAKTGGSGNTIYF. The genes are TRBV20-1 and TRBJ1-3, with 9 bases fitting TRBD1. The CDR3 spans 14 residues. The germline gives CDR1 DFQATT, CDR2 SNEGSKA (reference sequence). With 4 bases clipped from V and 0 bases from J, the junction kept 1 base outside the gene matches.

This clonotype was seen more than once but under ten times. The chain is built from TRBV20-1 and TRBJ2-7, with D perhaps TRBD1 or TRBD2 (6 bases each). Germline V gives CDR1 DFQATT, CDR2 SNEGSKA (reference sequence). V gave up 0 bases and J gave up 2 bases, with 14 bases separating them. This CDR3 has 15 amino acids. The CDR3 loop is CSARDAGAGPYEQYF. The CDR3 bases are TGCAGTGCTAGAGATGCAGGGGCGGGACCCTACGAGCAGTACTTC.